One sample yielded the 27 T cell receptor beta chains listed below, sequenced in a study of human T cells and chemical hapten exposure. A single record per CDR3 protein comes from TCRdb applying MiXCR to the RACE reads. The data show under 400,000 distinct CDR3 sequences, approximately 5.1% seen once. Time point reported: pre-sensitization, week 0. Treatment defined: therapeutic diphenylcyclopropenone sensitization with weekly scalp DPC. The source material was whole blood, sampled in connection with sensitization to the hapten diphenylcyclopropenone (DPC). The receptors here all came from a woman in her forties or fifties with alopecia areata. Some clones in this sample may be carry-over from other donors' samples.

This clonotype was seen many times. DNA of the CDR3: TGTGCCATCAGTCTCGGTGGCGCAGATACGCAGTATTTT. The encoded protein is CAISLGGADTQYF. The rearrangement uses TRBV10-3 and TRBJ2-3; D not certain. The V gene lost 5 bases and the J gene lost 4 bases, with 10 bases spanning the gap. The CDR3 length is 13 residues. Germline CDR1 and CDR2: ENHRY and SYGVKD.

This clonotype was observed many times. CDR3 DNA sequence: TGTGCCAGCAGCCAAGATACCCAGGGGGCGGGAGGCTACACCTTC. This encodes CASSQDTQGAGGYTF. This chain connects TRBV4-2 to TRBJ1-2; 8 nucleotides match TRBD1. Germline V lookup: CDR1 LGHNA, CDR2 YNFKEQ. Trimming at V came to 0 bases and at J to 8 bases, leaving 8 bases not matched to a gene. This CDR3 is built from 15 residues.

This rearrangement joins TRBV3-1 to TRBJ1-1, with D uncertain. V was shortened by 4 bases and J by 6 bases, with 15 bases between the two germline ends. The CDR3 spans 14 residues. From germline, CDR1 is LGHDT and CDR2 YNNKEL (reference sequence). The CDR3 loop reads CASSPRLEVAEAFF. Here the CDR3 DNA reads TGTGCCAGCAGCCCGCGACTGGAGGTGGCTGAAGCTTTCTTT.

The genes are TRBV7-2 and TRBJ2-3; the D gene is possibly TRBD2 (5 bases). Per germline, CDR1 SGHTA and CDR2 FQGNSA. The CDR3 length is 15 residues. V was cut by 5 bases and J by 2 bases, with 14 bases left in between. CDR3 protein: CASSPQGLLTDTQYF. DNA of the CDR3: TGTGCCAGCAGCCCCCAAGGACTCCTCACAGATACGCAGTATTTT.

This clonotype has ten or more counts. The CDR3 bases are TGTGCCAGCAGCGCACCGACCGTCTATGGCTACACCTTC. It is translated as CASSAPTVYGYTF. V is TRBV5-4 and J is TRBJ1-2; D is undetermined. V was clipped by 4 bases and J by 4 bases, with 11 bases between them. Germline lookup yields CDR1 SGHNT and CDR2 YYREEE (reference sequence). This CDR3 region has 13 residues.

The chain employs TRBV5-4 and TRBJ1-2, with TRBD1 matching over 7 bases. The V gene end was trimmed by 4 bases and the J gene end by 4 bases; junction bases not matched to a gene: 7. This CDR3 is built from 14 residues. Germline V gives CDR1 SGHNT, CDR2 YYREEE (reference sequence). CDR3 bases: TGTGCCAGCAGCGCAGGGGGGACGTCCTATGGCTACACCTTC. The encoded protein is CASSAGGTSYGYTF.

This clonotype was seen a handful of times. The rearrangement links TRBV6-5 to TRBJ2-5; D is unresolved. V gave up 5 bases and J gave up 5 bases, with 9 bases separating them. Germline V gives CDR1 MNHEY, CDR2 SVGAGI. This CDR3 has 12 amino acids. CDR3 nucleotide sequence: TGTGCCAGCAGTCCGTCCCGGGAGACCCAGTACTTC. This sequence encodes CASSPSRETQYF.

This clonotype was counted a few times. J is TRBJ2-3 and V is TRBV20-1; 10 nucleotides align to TRBD2. Losses at the gene ends were 6 bases for V and 4 bases for J; bases not matched to a gene: 10. Germline CDR1 DFQATT, CDR2 SNEGSKA (reference sequence). This CDR3 comprises 15 residues. For the CDR3, the DNA is TGCAGTGCCGCCGAAAGGCTAGCGGGAGCAGATACGCAGTATTTT. It yields the protein CSAAERLAGADTQYF.

This clonotype was seen only a few times. The J gene is TRBJ2-7, the V gene TRBV2; D unclear. CDR1 SNHLY and CDR2 FYNNEI come from the germline V gene. Trimming took 7 bases from V and 2 from J, leaving 15 bases between them. CDR3 length equals 14 residues. Here the CDR3 DNA reads TGTGCCAGCAAAAAAAATTCTGGGACCTACGAGCAGTACTTC. It specifies CASKKNSGTYEQYF.

This clonotype was seen at least ten times. The chain couples TRBV10-3 to TRBJ2-7; 7 bases match TRBD1. The germline V gene has CDR1 ENHRY and CDR2 SYGVKD. Losses at the gene ends were 5 bases for V and 1 base for J; bases not matched to a gene: 8. The CDR3 has 15 residues. The CDR3 is CAISPDRRESYEQYF. Here the CDR3 DNA reads TGTGCCATCAGTCCGGACAGGCGTGAGTCCTACGAGCAGTACTTC.

On this clonotype itself: Being one base from a much bigger clone, this may be a read error. The V gene is TRBV7-2, the J gene TRBJ2-3; either TRBD1 or TRBD2 may supply D (5 bases each). Germline CDR1 reads SGHTA; CDR2 reads FQGNSA. This CDR3 comprises 15 residues. V lost 1 base to trimming and J lost 8 bases, with 16 bases between them. CDR3 DNA: TGTGCCAGCAGCTTAGTCGAGGGGTATGCAGTTACGCAGTATTTT. It yields the protein CASSLVEGYAVTQYF.

This clonotype was counted between two and nine times. J is TRBJ1-5 and V is TRBV20-1, with D possibly being TRBD1 (6 bases). Germline assignment: CDR1 DFQATT and CDR2 SNEGSKA (reference sequence). Trimming stripped 3 bases from V and 5 bases from J, with 14 bases between. The CDR3 runs 14 residues. CDR3 amino acids: CSASRGAEDQPQHF. The DNA for the CDR3 is TGCAGTGCTAGCCGGGGGGCGGAGGATCAGCCCCAGCATTTT.

The chain combines TRBV20-1 with TRBJ1-6, with TRBD1 as a possible D gene (6 bases). Germline V CDR1 and CDR2: DFQATT, SNEGSKA (reference sequence). The V end lost 6 bases, the J end lost 12 bases, and 15 bases lay between the germline ends. The CDR3 extends over 12 amino acids. CDR3 nucleotides: TGCAGTGCCCGGCGGGGGGCTTTACCCCTCCACTTT. Its protein product is CSARRGALPLHF.

This clonotype was counted at least ten times. This chain uses TRBV4-3 with TRBJ2-5, with 15 nucleotides matching TRBD2. Germline CDR1 and CDR2: LGHNA and YSLEER. V shed 0 bases, J shed 3 bases, and the junction held 2 bases outside the gene matches. The length of the CDR3 is 17 residues. The CDR3 protein is CASSQDWTSGREETQYF. CDR3 nucleotide sequence: TGCGCCAGCAGCCAAGATTGGACTAGCGGGAGGGAAGAGACCCAGTACTTC.

In its sample, this clonotype was seen many times. V is TRBV5-1 and J is TRBJ2-1; weak D call: TRBD1 (7 bases). CDR1 and CDR2 from the germline V gene are SGHRS and YFSETQ. The V end lost 4 bases, the J end lost 0 bases, and 11 bases lay between the germline ends. The CDR3 loop spans 15 amino acids. The CDR3 region is CASSGGDSSYNEQFF. DNA for the CDR3: TGCGCCAGCAGCGGCGGGGACAGCTCCTACAATGAGCAGTTCTTC.

This chain joins TRBV20-1 and TRBJ2-7, with 8 bases fitting TRBD2. V dropped 2 bases and J dropped 1; count of bases not matched to a gene: 7. Germline-derived CDR1 and CDR2 are DFQATT and SNEGSKA (reference sequence). CDR3 size: 15 residues. In DNA form, the CDR3 reads TGCAGTGCTAGACAAAGCGGGGGCGGGTCCTACGAGCAGTACTTC. Amino acid sequence: CSARQSGGGSYEQYF.

CDR3 protein: CASSLGGQASYEQYF. CDR3 nucleotides: TGCGCCAGCAGCCTTGGGGGACAGGCCTCCTACGAGCAGTACTTC. The chain carries TRBV5-1 and TRBJ2-7; 8 nucleotides align to TRBD1. This CDR3 is 15 amino acids long. Germline CDR1 and CDR2: SGHRS and YFSETQ. With V trimmed by 4 bases and J by 0 bases, 6 bases remained unmatched.

The genes are TRBV6-1 and TRBJ1-4; D ambiguous. V was pared by 5 bases and J by 4 bases, with 8 bases between. Germline V gives CDR1 MNHNS, CDR2 SASEGT. This CDR3 region has 13 residues. CDR3 in amino acids: CASSRNSNEKLFF. CDR3 bases: TGTGCCAGCAGTCGAAACAGTAATGAAAAACTGTTTTTT.

This chain links TRBV20-1 with TRBJ1-1; D may be TRBD1 (6 bases). The CDR3 sequence is 14 residues long. From germline, CDR1 is DFQATT and CDR2 SNEGSKA (reference sequence). Trimming cost V 0 bases and J 6 bases, with 14 bases left between them. The CDR3 nucleotides are TGCAGTGCTAGAGACCCCAGGGGCCCCGCTGAAGCTTTCTTT. As protein: CSARDPRGPAEAFF.

Concerning this clonotype itself: This may be a read error, as it is one base from a much larger clone. This chain connects TRBV7-9 to TRBJ2-3; 12 nucleotides align to TRBD2. CDR1 is SEHNR and CDR2 is FQNEAQ in the germline V gene (reference sequence). The CDR3 is 15 residues long. The CDR3 is CASSRGLAGTDSQYF. CDR3 nucleotides: TGTGCCAGCAGCCGCGGACTAGCGGGGACAGATTCGCAGTATTTT.

This chain connects TRBV27 to TRBJ1-6, with D maybe TRBD1 (5 bases). V gave up 7 bases and J gave up 5 bases, with 15 bases separating them. Germline V gene lookup returns CDR1 MNHEY and CDR2 SMNVEV (reference sequence). This CDR3 spans 15 amino acids. CDR3 loop: CASTLLGVDNSPLHF. For the CDR3, the DNA is TGTGCCAGCACTCTCTTGGGGGTGGATAATTCACCCCTCCACTTT.

This clonotype was detected many times. This chain connects TRBV29-1 to TRBJ2-7; no clear D. Trimming shortened V by 2 bases and J by 9 bases, and 17 bases separated the two germline ends. Germline V gene lookup returns CDR1 SQVTM and CDR2 ANQGSEA. CDR3 length: 13 amino acids. In DNA form, the CDR3 reads TGCAGCGTTGAATCCGGATCCTTGGTGGGGCAGTACTTC. This sequence encodes CSVESGSLVGQYF.

This chain joins TRBV2 and TRBJ2-4, with a weak D call TRBD2 (6 bases). In germline, CDR1 is SNHLY, CDR2 FYNNEI. The CDR3 runs to 14 residues. V lost 8 bases to trimming and J lost 7 bases, with 18 bases between them. CDR3 nucleotides: TGTGCCAGCCAAAGGGCTACCGGAGGGAACATTCAGTACTTC. It specifies CASQRATGGNIQYF.

This chain joins TRBV5-1 and TRBJ2-7; D assignment may be TRBD1 or TRBD2 (5 bases each). V dropped 0 bases and J dropped 9 bases, with 13 bases sitting between them. The CDR3 runs 13 residues. Germline assignment: CDR1 SGHRS and CDR2 YFSETQ. In nucleotides, the CDR3 is TGCGCCAGCAGCTTGGCCGGGGCGCCTGTGCAGTACTTC. It is translated as CASSLAGAPVQYF.

The chain uses TRBV5-1 and TRBJ2-1; 9 bases are a match to TRBD1. CDR1 and CDR2 (germline): SGHRS, YFSETQ. J gave up 5 bases and V 6 bases, and 6 bases lay outside the gene matches. The CDR3 loop spans 14 amino acids. CDR3 amino acids: CASTTDRGNNEQFF. In nucleotides, the CDR3 is TGCGCCAGCACAACGGACAGGGGTAACAATGAGCAGTTCTTC.

This clonotype was observed at least ten times. The chain couples TRBV27 to TRBJ2-7, with a possible D match to TRBD1 (6 bases). The germline V gene encodes CDR1 MNHEY and CDR2 SMNVEV (reference sequence). V gave up 4 bases and J gave up 3 bases, with 10 bases separating them. This CDR3 has 13 amino acids. CDR3 bases: TGTGCCAGCAGTTACAGGGCAAGCTACGAGCAGTACTTC. Amino acid sequence: CASSYRASYEQYF.

In this sample, this clonotype turned up many times. The chain combines TRBV3-1 with TRBJ2-1; no firm D call. V lost 4 bases and J lost 10, with 11 bases in between. The CDR3 loop spans 12 amino acids. Germline assignment: CDR1 LGHDT and CDR2 YNNKEL (reference sequence). CDR3 coding DNA: TGTGCCAGCAGCCTGCTAGTGGGGGAGCAGTTCTTC. This gives the protein CASSLLVGEQFF.